These T cell receptor beta chains were read from a single sample in a study of blood T cell repertoires in COVID-19. Repertoires were generated with immunoSEQ multiplex PCR, while TCRdb's copy carries only in-frame clones and drops some. The sample shows 120,000 or so clones, more than 90% of them seen only once. The sample taken for sequencing was peripheral blood. These receptor sequences come from a man aged 45-65 years with active COVID-19. Each CDR3 is given with its conserved first and last residue. D genes are given only for firm matches. Part of the rows lack a size; the others show once, few, many or a class for expanded clones.

abundance	len	d_gene	v_gene	j_gene	CDR3aa	CDR3nt
.	15	TRBD2	TRBV24-1	TRBJ2-1	CATRSGTSTYNEQFF	TGTGCCACCAGGAGCGGGACTAGCACGTACAATGAGCAGTTCTTC
once	16	TRBD1	TRBV7-2	TRBJ1-4	CASSPGQGVTNEKLFF	TGTGCCAGCAGCCCTGGACAGGGGGTTACTAATGAAAAACTGTTTTTT
.	16	.	TRBV27	TRBJ2-1	CASSSPGRGAATGQFF	TGTGCCAGCAGCTCCCCTGGGCGGGGTGCCGCGACTGGGCAGTTCTTC
.	16	.	TRBV4-1	TRBJ1-2	CASSRPGQGGSYGYTF	TGCGCCAGCAGCCGTCCAGGGCAGGGCGGATCCTATGGCTACACCTTC
.	15	.	TRBV5-1	TRBJ2-1	CASSLVPRRTDEQFF	TGCGCCAGCAGCTTGGTGCCCCGTAGAACGGATGAGCAGTTCTTC
.	14	TRBD2	TRBV4-2	TRBJ2-2	CASNAGESTGELFF	TGTGCCAGCAACGCGGGAGAGAGCACCGGGGAGCTGTTTTTT
.	14	.	TRBV3-1/TRBV3-2	TRBJ2-2	CASSQGATTGELFF	TGTGCCAGCAGCCAAGGGGCCACGACCGGGGAGCTGTTTTTT
.	17	.	TRBV18	TRBJ2-2	CASSPPVAGSNTGELFF	TGTGCCAGCTCACCTCCCGTTGCTGGCTCGAACACCGGGGAGCTGTTTTTT
once	16	.	TRBV9	TRBJ1-5	CASSGRHPGKNQPQHF	TGTGCCAGCAGCGGAAGGCACCCCGGGAAAAATCAGCCCCAGCATTTT
once	13	TRBD1	TRBV10-1	TRBJ1-1	CASSESAGGMGFF	TGCGCCAGCAGTGAGTCTGCAGGGGGTATGGGGTTCTTT
.	13	.	TRBV14	TRBJ1-1	CASKQGGGTEAFF	TGTGCCAGCAAGCAAGGGGGGGGGACTGAAGCTTTCTTT
.	16	TRBD1	TRBV7-6	TRBJ2-2	CASSTRTGINTGELFF	TGTGCCAGCAGCACTAGGACAGGGATTAACACCGGGGAGCTGTTTTTT
.	15	TRBD1	TRBV10-3	TRBJ2-5	CAISVLDRGGETQYF	TGTGCCATCAGTGTCTTGGACAGGGGCGGGGAGACCCAGTACTTC
.	17	.	TRBV5-4	TRBJ1-1	CASSTFMGRELNTEAFF	TGTGCCAGCAGTACCTTTATGGGCAGAGAGCTGAACACTGAAGCTTTCTTT
.	15	.	TRBV6-5	TRBJ2-3	CASSYNSGNTDTQYF	TGTGCCAGCAGTTACAACAGCGGTAACACAGATACGCAGTATTTT
.	16	TRBD1	TRBV5-1	TRBJ1-5	CASSPGQIWGNQPQHF	TGCGCCAGCAGCCCGGGACAGATTTGGGGCAATCAGCCCCAGCATTTT
.	15	TRBD1	TRBV5-1	TRBJ2-7	CASNSRQGNSYEQYF	TGCGCCAGCAATTCCCGACAGGGCAACTCCTACGAGCAGTACTTC
.	15	TRBD2	TRBV5-1	TRBJ2-5	CASSLASGSQETQYF	TGCGCCAGCAGCTTGGCTAGCGGGTCACAAGAGACCCAGTACTTC
once	14	.	TRBV9	TRBJ2-2	CASSVVWNTGELFF	TGTGCCAGCAGCGTAGTCTGGAACACCGGGGAGCTGTTTTTT
.	15	.	TRBV9	TRBJ1-3	CASSPGGSSGNTIYF	TGTGCCAGCAGCCCGGGCGGGAGCTCTGGAAACACCATATATTTT
few	14	.	TRBV7-9	TRBJ1-4	CASSYRGANEKLFF	TGTGCCAGCAGCTATAGGGGCGCGAATGAAAAACTGTTTTTT
.	15	.	TRBV24-1	TRBJ2-5	CATSDPGQPQETQYF	TGTGCCACCAGTGACCCTGGACAGCCGCAAGAGACCCAGTACTTC
.	17	TRBD1	TRBV7-2	TRBJ1-5	CASSQGGVGGQYQPQHF	TGTGCCAGCAGCCAGGGCGGAGTCGGGGGACAGTATCAGCCCCAGCATTTT